These 18 T cell receptor beta chains were all obtained from the same sample, sequenced in a study of T cell responses to AZD1222 COVID-19 vaccine. Profiling relied on immunoSEQ multiplex PCR, and the TCRdb table lists in-frame clones only, not all of them. The sample includes 63,000 or so clones, approximately 85% of them seen just once. This specimen was peripheral blood, taken on day 0 of AZD1222 vaccination. These receptors all stem from an adult in good health.

The chain uses TRBV13 and TRBJ2-2, with 8 bases fitting TRBD2. Germline assignment: CDR1 PRHDT and CDR2 FYEKMQ (reference sequence). The CDR3 is 17 amino acids. Germline trimming cut 2 bases from V and 3 bases from J; bases unmatched to any gene: 8. The CDR3 reads CASSLTGGGPHTGELFF. CDR3 bases: TGTGCCAGCAGCTTAACGGGCGGGGGGCCCCACACCGGGGAGCTGTTTTTT.

This clone has a single count. The chain links TRBV5-1 to TRBJ1-1, with unresolved D. This CDR3 has 13 amino acids. Germline assignment: CDR1 SGHRS and CDR2 YFSETQ. Trimming removed 0 bases from V and 3 bases from J, with 6 bases in between. CDR3 in amino acids: CASSLDGYTEAFF. The CDR3 nucleotides are TGCGCCAGCAGCTTGGACGGGTACACTGAAGCTTTCTTT.

CDR3 in amino acids: CASSQELGNSGNTIYF. DNA for the CDR3: TGTGCCAGCAGCCAGGAGTTAGGAAACTCTGGAAACACCATATATTTT. V gene TRBV3-1 (or the pseudogene TRBV3-2) combines with J gene TRBJ1-3; D ambiguous. The CDR3 length is 16 residues. Trimming took 3 bases from V and 0 from J, leaving 12 bases between them. The germline V gene encodes CDR1 LGHDT and CDR2 YNNKEL (reference sequence).

The chain uses TRBV6-1 and TRBJ1-2, with D possibly matching TRBD1 (5 bases). The CDR3 spans 14 residues. With 3 bases removed from V and 4 bases from J, the gap between germline ends came to 12 bases. Germline-derived CDR1 and CDR2 are MNHNS and SASEGT. The CDR3 loop reads CASSESRVAYGYTF. The DNA for the CDR3 is TGTGCCAGCAGTGAGAGCAGGGTGGCCTATGGCTACACCTTC.

The chain links TRBV5-6 to TRBJ1-4, with 7 bases fitting TRBD1. The germline CDR1 and CDR2 sequences are SGHDT and YYEEEE. V lost 3 bases to trimming and J lost 5 bases; unmatched junction nucleotides: 10. This CDR3 comprises 16 residues. Here the CDR3 reads CASSWGTGQINEKLFF. The CDR3 nucleotides read TGTGCCAGCAGCTGGGGGACGGGACAGATCAATGAAAAACTGTTTTTT.

V usage is TRBV28 and J usage is TRBJ2-7, with D hard to call. CDR3 length: 14 amino acids. V was clipped by 5 bases and J by 7 bases, with 18 bases between them. Germline CDR1 MDHEN, CDR2 SYDVKM. CDR3 bases: TGTGCCAGCAGTCTAGTGAACCGAAGACAAGAGCAGTACTTC. It encodes CASSLVNRRQEQYF.

V usage is TRBV3-1 (or the pseudogene TRBV3-2) and J usage is TRBJ2-5; TRBD2 aligns across 8 bases. With 4 bases clipped from V and 1 base from J, the junction kept 8 bases outside the gene matches. The CDR3 spans 16 residues. Germline assignment: CDR1 LGHDT and CDR2 YNNKEL (reference sequence). The CDR3 DNA sequence: TGTGCCAGCAGCCGTGGGGGCGGGGGGCCCCAAGAGACCCAGTACTTC. This encodes CASSRGGGGPQETQYF.

The chain recombines TRBV30 with TRBJ1-5; D unclear. CDR1 GTSNPN and CDR2 SVGIG come from the germline V gene (reference sequence). The CDR3 loop spans 13 amino acids. V was clipped by 8 bases and J by 3 bases, with 14 bases between them. For the CDR3, the DNA is TGTGCCACGAGCGGGCAGTACAATCAGCCCCAGCATTTT. It is translated as CATSGQYNQPQHF.

V gene TRBV27 combines with J gene TRBJ1-2; D gene uncertain. Germline lookup yields CDR1 MNHEY and CDR2 SMNVEV (reference sequence). Trimming left V 3 bases short and J 5 bases short, with 7 bases between. The CDR3 is 12 amino acids. In DNA form, the CDR3 reads TGTGCCAGCAGTTTCGGAGCTTATGGCTACACCTTC. Its protein is CASSFGAYGYTF.

The V gene is TRBV19, the J gene TRBJ1-1; no clear D. V was shortened by 7 bases and J by 2 bases, with 11 bases between the two germline ends. This CDR3 contains 13 residues. Germline values: CDR1 LNHDA, CDR2 SQIVND (reference sequence). The CDR3 nucleotides are TGTGCCAGTACCCCGGTCGGAAACACTGAAGCTTTCTTT. It specifies CASTPVGNTEAFF.

The V call is TRBV6-5, the J call TRBJ1-1; 8 bases map to TRBD1. The CDR3 totals 15 residues. The germline CDR1 and CDR2 sequences are MNHEY and SVGAGI. V gave up 6 bases and J gave up 4 bases; unmatched junction bases: 10. This CDR3 is CASSHTYRGATEAFF. For the CDR3, the DNA is TGTGCCAGCAGCCATACCTACAGGGGGGCCACTGAAGCTTTCTTT.

The V call is TRBV29-1, the J call TRBJ1-2; 8 nucleotides agree with TRBD1. This CDR3 is 14 amino acids long. Unmatched junction bases numbered 13, after V lost 4 bases and J lost 9 bases. From germline, CDR1 is SQVTM and CDR2 ANQGSEA. The CDR3 spells CSVAGDRPPGRYTF. The CDR3 DNA reads as TGCAGCGTTGCCGGGGACAGGCCCCCGGGTCGCTACACCTTC.

V and J are TRBV7-9 and TRBJ1-2, with a tentative D call TRBD1 (6 bases). The ends were cut back, 4 bases at V and 8 bases at J, with 11 bases in the middle. Germline V gene data show CDR1 as SEHNR and CDR2 as FQNEAQ (reference sequence). The CDR3 is 12 amino acids. CDR3 in amino acids: CASSSGVEGYTF. CDR3 nucleotides: TGTGCCAGCAGCTCAGGGGTCGAAGGCTACACCTTC.

This clone has a handful of counts. This sequence joins TRBV27 and TRBJ2-7, with 9 nucleotides matching TRBD2. CDR3 length equals 16 residues. Germline CDR1 reads MNHEY; CDR2 reads SMNVEV (reference sequence). Trimming took 6 bases from V and 5 from J; bases not matched to a gene: 14. This chain's CDR3 is CASRVSQGLAANEQYF. The CDR3 DNA reads as TGTGCCAGCAGAGTATCTCAGGGACTAGCTGCCAACGAGCAGTACTTC.

This sequence joins TRBV9 and TRBJ1-2, with a possible D match to TRBD1 (5 bases). V was cut by 3 bases and J by 4 bases, with 19 bases left in between. CDR1 and CDR2 (germline): SGDLS, YYNGEE. This CDR3 contains 16 residues. This CDR3 reads CASSAGAGEVLYGYTF. The CDR3 DNA reads TGTGCCAGCAGCGCCGGGGCGGGGGAAGTCCTCTATGGCTACACCTTC.

This rearrangement joins TRBV6-5 to TRBJ1-2; D unresolved. CDR1 is MNHEY, CDR2 SVGAGI, per germline. This CDR3 is 12 amino acids long. V was pared by 6 bases and J by 2 bases, with 7 bases between. The CDR3 DNA reads as TGTGCCAGCAGGTCGGGAAACTATGGCTACACCTTC. Translating gives CASRSGNYGYTF.

CDR3 amino acids: CASSFQLANEKLFF. CDR3 nucleotides: TGCGCCAGCAGTTTTCAGTTGGCTAATGAAAAACTGTTTTTT. The genes are TRBV5-1 and TRBJ1-4; no reliable D call. The germline V gene encodes CDR1 SGHRS and CDR2 YFSETQ. Trimming removed 5 bases from V and 3 bases from J, with 11 bases in between. The CDR3 has 14 amino acids.

This rearrangement joins TRBV4-2 to TRBJ1-1; the D gene is possibly TRBD1 (5 bases). The CDR3 length is 14 residues. Germline V CDR1 and CDR2: LGHNA, YNFKEQ. The V and J ends lost 2 bases and 1 base respectively, with 8 bases between them. In nucleotides, the CDR3 is TGTGCCAGCAGCCAACCCGACAGGAACACTGAAGCTTTCTTT. Translation: CASSQPDRNTEAFF.